This T cell receptor beta chain is from a study of cytomegalovirus exposure and HLA in healthy donors. Concerning this clone: Its cognate antigen is unknown.

The study ran its PCR with 60 Vbeta and 13 Jbeta primers. Measured with immunoSEQ multiplex PCR; TCRdb has only the in-frame clones, and not every one. This sample has approximately 91,000 clones, with under 75% found just once. V lost 3 bases, J lost 3 bases, and 14 bases lay in between. The CDR3 is made up of 15 amino acids. Germline-derived CDR1 and CDR2 are SGHRS and YFSETQ. Overall study results and limits: Accounts indicate the classifier identified cytomegalovirus status with strong specificity and sensitivity.

The rearrangement joins TRBV5-1 to TRBJ2-3, with D possibly TRBD2 on 5 matching bases. Specimen: PBMCs. This receptor was taken from a female donor in good health and CMV-seronegative. CDR3 in DNA: TGCGCCAGCAGCTGGGTCACCTCGGGAACAGATACGCAGTATTTT. It codes for CASSWVTSGTDTQYF. Together with reference TRBV5-1 and TRBJ2-3, the CDR3 gives the full variable domain: KAGVTQTPRYLIKTRGQQVTLSCSPISGHRSVSWYQQTPGQGLQFLFEYFSETQRNKGNFPGRFSGRQFSNSRSEMNVSTLELGDSALYLCASSWVTSGTDTQYFGPGTRLTVL.